This is a list of T cell receptor beta chains from one sample in a study of blood T cell repertoires in COVID-19. The protocol was immunoSEQ multiplex PCR, while the TCRdb copy is restricted to in-frame clones and leaves out a portion. This sample has around 260,000 clones, with approximately 90% found just once. The specimen was peripheral blood. The receptor set was obtained from a woman aged 30 to 39 with active or convalescent COVID-19. CDR3s include the opening cysteine and the closing phenylalanine or tryptophan. Fields, in order: V gene, clone size, J gene, D gene, CDR3 protein, CDR3 DNA. D genes are given only for firm matches. Clone size is stated in some rows and not others, as once, few, many or a class when expanded.

V gene: TRBV7-3; clone size: .; J gene: TRBJ2-1; D gene: .; CDR3 protein: CASSSYGQGGLGEQFF; CDR3 DNA: TGTGCCAGCAGCTCGTATGGACAGGGAGGGTTGGGTGAGCAGTTCTTC
V gene: TRBV10-3; clone size: .; J gene: TRBJ2-3; D gene: .; CDR3 protein: CAHGGLAADTQYF; CDR3 DNA: TGTGCCCACGGTGGCTTAGCGGCAGATACGCAGTATTTT
V gene: TRBV4-1; clone size: .; J gene: TRBJ2-7; D gene: .; CDR3 protein: CASSRSRDNAYEQYF; CDR3 DNA: TGCGCCAGCAGCCGATCCCGAGACAACGCCTACGAGCAGTACTTC
V gene: TRBV29-1; clone size: .; J gene: TRBJ2-7; D gene: .; CDR3 protein: CSATTGYEQYF; CDR3 DNA: TGCAGCGCAACTACAGGGTACGAGCAGTACTTC
V gene: TRBV7-2; clone size: .; J gene: TRBJ1-1; D gene: .; CDR3 protein: CASSLGRVNTEAFF; CDR3 DNA: TGTGCCAGCAGCTTGGGGAGGGTGAACACTGAAGCTTTCTTT
V gene: TRBV24-1; clone size: .; J gene: TRBJ2-3; D gene: TRBD2; CDR3 protein: CATRGGQGTDTQYF; CDR3 DNA: TGTGCCACGCGGGGAGGGCAGGGCACAGATACGCAGTATTTT
V gene: TRBV7-8; clone size: .; J gene: TRBJ1-2; D gene: .; CDR3 protein: CASSSFNYGYTF; CDR3 DNA: TGTGCCAGCAGCTCGTTCAACTATGGCTACACCTTC
V gene: TRBV30; clone size: few; J gene: TRBJ1-5; D gene: TRBD1; CDR3 protein: CAWSPGQGRRNQPQHF; CDR3 DNA: TGTGCCTGGAGTCCGGGACAGGGTCGGCGCAATCAGCCCCAGCATTTT
V gene: TRBV6-5; clone size: .; J gene: TRBJ1-3; D gene: .; CDR3 protein: CASIGGNTIYF; CDR3 DNA: TGTGCCAGTATCGGTGGAAACACCATATATTTT
V gene: TRBV18; clone size: .; J gene: TRBJ1-3; D gene: TRBD1; CDR3 protein: CASSPLARTGRNTIYF; CDR3 DNA: TGTGCCAGCTCACCACTTGCCCGGACAGGGAGAAACACCATATATTTT
V gene: TRBV5-1; clone size: .; J gene: TRBJ2-6; D gene: TRBD2; CDR3 protein: CASSTGPSGGASGANVLTF; CDR3 DNA: TGCGCCAGCAGCACAGGTCCTTCCGGGGGGGCGTCTGGGGCCAACGTCCTGACTTTC
V gene: TRBV29-1; clone size: .; J gene: TRBJ1-2; D gene: .; CDR3 protein: CSVENQDTNYGYTF; CDR3 DNA: TGCAGCGTTGAGAATCAGGACACGAACTATGGCTACACCTTC
V gene: TRBV12-5; clone size: few; J gene: TRBJ2-7; D gene: .; CDR3 protein: CASGLPGSEQYF; CDR3 DNA: TGTGCTAGTGGTTTGCCGGGGAGCGAGCAGTACTTC
V gene: TRBV19; clone size: .; J gene: TRBJ2-3; D gene: .; CDR3 protein: CASSIGQHTDTQYF; CDR3 DNA: TGTGCCAGTAGTATCGGACAGCACACAGATACGCAGTATTTT
V gene: TRBV24-1; clone size: .; J gene: TRBJ2-7; D gene: TRBD1; CDR3 protein: CATSGGTGGRNEQYF; CDR3 DNA: TGTGCCACCAGTGGAGGGACAGGGGGCCGGAACGAGCAGTACTTC
V gene: TRBV5-1; clone size: .; J gene: TRBJ1-2; D gene: TRBD1; CDR3 protein: CASSPRPDRYGYTF; CDR3 DNA: TGCGCCAGCAGCCCCCGGCCGGACAGGTATGGCTACACCTTC
V gene: TRBV27; clone size: .; J gene: TRBJ1-4; D gene: TRBD1; CDR3 protein: CASSRRTGRANEKLFF; CDR3 DNA: TGTGCCAGCAGTCGCCGGACAGGCAGGGCTAATGAAAAACTGTTTTTT
V gene: TRBV28; clone size: .; J gene: TRBJ1-3; D gene: TRBD1; CDR3 protein: CASSSPLGDRSSGNTIYF; CDR3 DNA: TGTGCCAGCAGTTCACCCCTTGGGGACAGGAGCTCTGGAAACACCATATATTTT
V gene: TRBV19; clone size: few; J gene: TRBJ1-4; D gene: .; CDR3 protein: CASSVQGFTNEKLFF; CDR3 DNA: TGTGCCAGTAGTGTACAGGGATTTACTAATGAAAAACTGTTTTTT
V gene: TRBV6-5; clone size: .; J gene: TRBJ1-2; D gene: .; CDR3 protein: CASRRTEANYGYTF; CDR3 DNA: TGTGCCAGCAGGAGGACGGAGGCTAACTATGGCTACACCTTC